The 13 T cell receptor beta chains reported below all come from one sample, sequenced in a study of regulatory T cells in long-lasting Graves disease. Arm-PCR of CDR3 regions with iRepertoire HTBI primers generated TCR beta libraries. TCRdb analysed the multiplex PCR reads with MiXCR anew, one entry per CDR3 protein. This table has under 500,000 distinct CDR3 sequences, roughly 17% appearing once. Time point indicated: newly diagnosed GD, antithyroid drugs for less than 3 months. TCR sequences were obtained from RNA taken from PBMCs. This sample also belongs to another study, concerning T cells in Graves' hyperthyroidism and ophthalmopathy.

Here the sequenced sample was peripheral blood mononuclear cells (PBMCs), taken at new diagnosis, from a patient treated with antithyroid drugs. These receptors were obtained from a woman in her thirties with Graves disease.

This clonotype was recorded many times. The rearrangement links TRBV20-1 to TRBJ1-3; D ambiguous. V lost 5 bases and J 0 bases, leaving 5 bases between the germline ends. Germline assignment: CDR1 DFQATT and CDR2 SNEGSKA (reference sequence). The CDR3 is made up of 12 amino acids. Written as DNA, the CDR3 is TGCAGTGCTTACTACTCTGGAAACACCATATATTTT. Its translation is CSAYYSGNTIYF.

This clonotype was picked up many times. The V gene is TRBV7-2, the J gene TRBJ1-4; unclear D gene. CDR1 SGHTA and CDR2 FQGNSA come from the germline V gene. The CDR3 runs 15 residues. V lost 6 bases to trimming and J lost 0 bases, with 11 bases between them. CDR3 in DNA: TGTGCCAGCAGTGTCAGGCCTGCAACTAATGAAAAACTGTTTTTT. This sequence encodes CASSVRPATNEKLFF.

The table lists this clonotype with many counts. The CDR3: CSARDGAGQETQYF. In DNA form, the CDR3 reads TGCAGTGCTAGAGATGGGGCGGGCCAAGAGACCCAGTACTTC. The chain couples TRBV20-1 to TRBJ2-5, with D possibly called TRBD1 or TRBD2 (5 bases each). The CDR3 sequence is 14 residues long. CDR1 is DFQATT and CDR2 is SNEGSKA in the germline V gene (reference sequence). With 0 bases removed from V and 1 base from J, the gap between germline ends came to 9 bases.

This clonotype was found many times. The chain uses TRBV7-9 and TRBJ2-5; TRBD1 agrees at 8 bases. The CDR3 sequence is 15 residues long. V dropped 5 bases and J dropped 3; count of bases not matched to a gene: 8. Germline V gene data show CDR1 as SEHNR and CDR2 as FQNEAQ (reference sequence). Here the CDR3 reads CASSHPDRVKETQYF. The CDR3, as DNA: TGTGCCAGCAGCCATCCGGACAGGGTAAAAGAGACCCAGTACTTC.

V is TRBV18 and J is TRBJ2-1; 11 bases align to TRBD2. The V gene's germline CDR1 is KGHSH and CDR2 LQKENI. This CDR3 has 16 residues. The V and J ends lost 2 bases and 2 bases, in that order; junction bases with no gene match: 2. The CDR3 region is CASSPGGLAAYNEQFF. The CDR3 nucleotides read TGTGCCAGCTCACCAGGGGGACTAGCGGCCTACAATGAGCAGTTCTTC.

This clonotype showed up many times. The chain combines TRBV13 with TRBJ2-3, with 7 bases aligning to TRBD2. The length of the CDR3 is 17 residues. Per the germline V gene, CDR1 is PRHDT and CDR2 is FYEKMQ (reference sequence). V was pared by 0 bases and J by 1 base, with 7 bases of the junction left unmatched. This CDR3 reads CASSLGLETSRTDTQYF. The CDR3 region has the DNA TGTGCCAGCAGCTTAGGCCTCGAGACTAGCCGCACAGATACGCAGTATTTT. Using reference TRBV13 and TRBJ2-3 for the parts outside the CDR3, the full variable domain is AAGVIQSPRHLIKEKRETATLKCYPIPRHDTVYWYQQGPGQDPQFLISFYEKMQSDKGSIPDRFSAQQFSDYHSELNMSSLELGDSALYFCASSLGLETSRTDTQYFGPGTRLTVL.

This clonotype was seen many times. The J gene is TRBJ2-1, the V gene TRBV12-3 or TRBV12-4, with D maybe TRBD2 (5 bases). This CDR3 has 17 residues. Trimming stripped 3 bases from V and 9 bases from J, with 24 bases between. The DNA of the CDR3 is TGTGCCAGCAGTTTTTGGCTAGCTCGCCCCTATGAGGCTGAGCAGTTCTTC. Protein sequence: CASSFWLARPYEAEQFF.

The chain links TRBV15 to TRBJ2-5; D remains ambiguous. V gave up 1 base and J gave up 5 bases, with 5 bases separating them. Germline V CDR1 and CDR2: LNHNV, YYDKDF (reference sequence). CDR3 length: 12 amino acids. In DNA, the CDR3 is TGTGCCACCAGCAGAGTATTCGAGACCCAGTACTTC. Its translation: CATSRVFETQYF.

This clonotype was counted ten times or more. The gene calls are TRBV11-2 and TRBJ2-1; no reliable D call. Germline V gives CDR1 SGHAT, CDR2 FQNNGV. V was shortened by 1 base and J by 9 bases, with 19 bases between the two germline ends. The CDR3 has 16 amino acids. CDR3: CASSLVAGFELGEQFF. The CDR3 nucleotides are TGTGCCAGCAGCTTAGTGGCTGGCTTTGAGTTGGGTGAGCAGTTCTTC. The full variable domain, rest sourced from reference TRBV11-2 and TRBJ2-1, is EAGVAQSPRYKIIEKRQSVAFWCNPISGHATLYWYQQILGQGPKLLIQFQNNGVVDDSQLPKDRFSAERLKGVDSTLKIQPAKLEDSAVYLCASSLVAGFELGEQFFGPGTRLTVL.

This clonotype appeared many times. The chain couples TRBV20-1 to TRBJ2-1; 13 bases match TRBD2. CDR1 DFQATT and CDR2 SNEGSKA come from the germline V gene (reference sequence). After removal of 0 bases from V and 6 bases from J, the junction contained 8 bases not matched to a gene. This CDR3 has 17 amino acids. CDR3 sequence reads: CSARDTSGRAGFNEQFF. The CDR3 coding sequence is TGCAGTGCTAGAGATACTAGCGGGAGGGCCGGGTTCAATGAGCAGTTCTTC.

In this sample, this clonotype turned up many times. The chain has TRBV11-1 and TRBJ2-1; D gene ambiguous. The CDR3 has 13 residues. The V gene's germline CDR1 is SGHAT and CDR2 FQDESV (reference sequence). Between the trimmed V and J ends, which lost 1 base and 4 bases, there was a span of 5 bases. CDR3 amino acids: CASSLVPYNEQFF. CDR3 nucleotides: TGTGCCAGCAGCTTAGTTCCGTACAATGAGCAGTTCTTC.

This clonotype was seen at least ten times. Here the CDR3 DNA reads TGTGCCAGCAGCATGGGACTAGCCGACAATGAGCAGTTCTTC. This translates into CASSMGLADNEQFF. This chain links TRBV11-3 with TRBJ2-1; 9 bases match TRBD2. The CDR3 has 14 amino acids. V lost 5 bases, J lost 5 bases, and 4 bases stayed unmatched. Looked up from germline, CDR1 is SGHNT and CDR2 is YENEEA.

V and J are TRBV10-3 and TRBJ2-1; the D is unclear. Trimming pared 10 bases from V and 0 bases from J, leaving 10 bases between. This CDR3 has 13 residues. Germline V gene sequence: CDR1 ENHRY, CDR2 SYGVKD. The CDR3: CATTESSYNEQFF. The CDR3 nucleotides read TGTGCCACGACGGAGAGCTCCTACAATGAGCAGTTCTTC.